This T cell receptor beta chain was identified during a study of response to subunit inactivated influenza vaccine. Per the germline V gene, CDR1 is SGHRS and CDR2 is YFSETQ. V lost 5 bases and J lost 5; bases outside the gene matches: 7. The CDR3 has 15 amino acids. Via MiXCR, TCRdb re-called the RT-PCR reads, giving one row per CDR3 protein. The table lists roughly 790,000 distinct CDR3 sequences, around 20% of them singletons, with roughly 10% in the top ten. V and J are TRBV5-1 and TRBJ2-1; 10 bases are a match to TRBD2. This specimen was PBMCs from blood, taken around 5 days after vaccination. This receptor was obtained from a man aged 45 to 65 who received an inactivated influenza vaccine. CDR3 loop: CASSWGLARDNEQFF. The CDR3 DNA reads as TGCGCCAGCAGTTGGGGACTAGCGCGTGACAATGAGCAGTTCTTC. Full variable domain (missing parts from reference TRBV5-1 and TRBJ2-1): KAGVTQTPRYLIKTRGQQVTLSCSPISGHRSVSWYQQTPGQGLQFLFEYFSETQRNKGNFPGRFSGRQFSNSRSEMNVSTLELGDSALYLCASSWGLARDNEQFFGPGTRLTVL.